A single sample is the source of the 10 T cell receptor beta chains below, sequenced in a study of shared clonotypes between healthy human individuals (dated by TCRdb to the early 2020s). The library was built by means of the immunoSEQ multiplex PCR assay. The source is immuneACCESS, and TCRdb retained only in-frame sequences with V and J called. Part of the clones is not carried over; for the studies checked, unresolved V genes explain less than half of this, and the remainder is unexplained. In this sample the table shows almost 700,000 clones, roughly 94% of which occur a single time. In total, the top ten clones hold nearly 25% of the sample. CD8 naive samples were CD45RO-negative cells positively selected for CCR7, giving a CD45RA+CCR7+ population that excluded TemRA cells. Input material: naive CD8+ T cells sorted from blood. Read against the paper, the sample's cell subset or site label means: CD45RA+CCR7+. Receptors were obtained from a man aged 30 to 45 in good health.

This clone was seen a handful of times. The CDR3 DNA sequence: TGTGCCACCAAACACACGCACTATGGCTACACCTTC. Translating it yields CATKHTHYGYTF. The V call is TRBV28, the J call TRBJ1-2, with D hard to call. The CDR3 covers 12 residues. CDR1 and CDR2 from the germline V gene are MDHEN and SYDVKM. V lost 10 bases, J lost 3 bases, and 12 bases lay in between.

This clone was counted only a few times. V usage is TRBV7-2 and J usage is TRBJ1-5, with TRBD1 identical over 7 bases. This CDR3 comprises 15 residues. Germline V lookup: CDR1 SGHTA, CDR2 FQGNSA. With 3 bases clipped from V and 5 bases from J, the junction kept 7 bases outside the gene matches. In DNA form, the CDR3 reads TGTGCCAGCAGCTTGCATTGGCAGGGGGATCAGCCCCAGCATTTT. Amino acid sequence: CASSLHWQGDQPQHF.

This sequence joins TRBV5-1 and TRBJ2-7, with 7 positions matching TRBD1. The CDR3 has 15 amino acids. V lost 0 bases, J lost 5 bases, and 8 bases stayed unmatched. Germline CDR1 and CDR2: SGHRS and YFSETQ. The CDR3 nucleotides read TGCGCCAGCAGCTTGGACGGAGACAGGGCCGACGAGCAGTACTTC. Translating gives CASSLDGDRADEQYF. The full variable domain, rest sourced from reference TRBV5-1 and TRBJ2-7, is KAGVTQTPRYLIKTRGQQVTLSCSPISGHRSVSWYQQTPGQGLQFLFEYFSETQRNKGNFPGRFSGRQFSNSRSEMNVSTLELGDSALYLCASSLDGDRADEQYFGPGTRLTVT.

DNA for the CDR3: TGCGCCAGCAGCCAAGGGGAGGGCCTGTACGAGCAGTACTTC. Translated, it gives CASSQGEGLYEQYF. The gene calls are TRBV4-1 and TRBJ2-7; 7 bases are a match to TRBD2. The CDR3 extends over 14 amino acids. Germline V gene data show CDR1 as MGHRA and CDR2 as YSYEKL. Trimming at V came to 1 base and at J to 4 bases, leaving 4 bases not matched to a gene.

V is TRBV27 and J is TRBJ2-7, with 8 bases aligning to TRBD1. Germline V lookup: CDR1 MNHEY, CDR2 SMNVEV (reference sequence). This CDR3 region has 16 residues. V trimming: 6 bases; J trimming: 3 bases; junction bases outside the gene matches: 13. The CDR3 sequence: CASSPNGFGQGYEQYF. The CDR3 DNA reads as TGTGCCAGCAGCCCTAATGGTTTTGGACAGGGCTACGAGCAGTACTTC.

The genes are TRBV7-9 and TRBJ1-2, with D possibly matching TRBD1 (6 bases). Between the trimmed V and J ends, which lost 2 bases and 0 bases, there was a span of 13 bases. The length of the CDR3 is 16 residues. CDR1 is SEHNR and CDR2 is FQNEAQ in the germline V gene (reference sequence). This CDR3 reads CASSLLNRVSNYGYTF. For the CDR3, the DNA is TGTGCCAGCAGCTTATTAAACAGGGTTTCTAACTATGGCTACACCTTC.

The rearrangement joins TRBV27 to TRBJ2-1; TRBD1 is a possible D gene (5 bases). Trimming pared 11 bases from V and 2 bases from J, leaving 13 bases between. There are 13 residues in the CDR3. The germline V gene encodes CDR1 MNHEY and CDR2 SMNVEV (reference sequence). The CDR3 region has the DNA TGTGCCCCGTGGGCAGGGACCTACAATGAGCAGTTCTTC. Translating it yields CAPWAGTYNEQFF.

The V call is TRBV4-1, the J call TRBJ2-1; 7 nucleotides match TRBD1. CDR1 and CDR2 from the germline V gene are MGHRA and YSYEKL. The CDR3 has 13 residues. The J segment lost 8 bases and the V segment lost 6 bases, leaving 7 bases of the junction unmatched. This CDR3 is CASSPFDRDEQFF. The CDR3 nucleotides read TGCGCCAGCAGTCCATTTGACAGGGATGAGCAGTTCTTC.

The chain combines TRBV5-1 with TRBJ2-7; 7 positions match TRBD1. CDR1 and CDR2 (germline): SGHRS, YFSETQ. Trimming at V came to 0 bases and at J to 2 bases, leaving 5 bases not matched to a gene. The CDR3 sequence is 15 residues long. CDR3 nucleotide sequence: TGCGCCAGCAGCTTGGGTCCAGGGGGAACCTACGAGCAGTACTTC. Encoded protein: CASSLGPGGTYEQYF.

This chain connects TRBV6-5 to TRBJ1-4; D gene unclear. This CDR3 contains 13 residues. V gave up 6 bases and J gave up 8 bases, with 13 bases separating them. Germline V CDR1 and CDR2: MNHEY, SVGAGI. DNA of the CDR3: TGTGCCAGCAGGAATCCGTCTCCGGAAAAACTGTTTTTT. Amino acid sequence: CASRNPSPEKLFF.